This T cell receptor beta chain was profiled in a study of naive and memory T cell subsets. Only a few counts were recorded for this clonotype. Its antigen is currently unknown. The SP2 primer and nested alpha and beta constant region primers amplified ligated cDNA in four rounds. Reverse transcription of blood and skin TCR RNA was primed at alpha and beta constant regions. In TCRdb, the 5' RACE reads were re-called with MiXCR into one record per CDR3 protein. This table holds 55,000 to 70,000 distinct CDR3 sequences, 7.2% found once. The library had UMIs added by 3' ligation of an oligonucleotide to TCR cDNA. Adult healthy volunteers gave 2.5 ml peripheral blood for whole-blood RNA. Study-level results: The RNA method is potentially sensitive to activation and differentiation changes.

The sequence was obtained from a male donor in good health.

The CDR3 DNA is TGTGCCAGCTCTCCGGGACAGGGTGATCCTTTCTTT. Translation: CASSPGQGDPFF. V usage is TRBV18 and J usage is TRBJ1-1; TRBD1 agrees at 9 bases. The CDR3 covers 12 residues. Trimming at V came to 6 bases and at J to 12 bases, leaving 8 bases not matched to a gene. CDR1 is KGHSH and CDR2 is LQKENI in the germline V gene.